Described below is a single T cell receptor beta chain sequence and its context. The target antigen is unknown. Profiled with immunoSEQ multiplex PCR; TCRdb holds only in-frame clones, not every one. The repertoire holds 190,000 or so clones, with 84% as singletons. Germline V gene lookup returns CDR1 MNHEY and CDR2 SVGAGI. This CDR3 has 13 amino acids. The ends lost 6 bases at V and 3 bases at J; junction bases unmatched: 4. This sample was taken from a study of cytomegalovirus exposure and HLA in healthy donors. Points from the study as a whole: Investigators reported over 150 TCR beta chains as tied to cytomegalovirus.

The chain employs TRBV6-5 and TRBJ2-7; TRBD2 matches 8 bases. Sequencing was done on a sample of PBMCs. The TCR sequence derives from a woman aged 25 to 39 in good health and CMV-seropositive. Written as DNA, the CDR3 is TGTGCCAGCAGCCCCGGGGGGGGCTACGAGCAGTACTTC. Translation: CASSPGGGYEQYF.